Below are 20 T cell receptor beta chains sequenced from a single sample in a study of early T cells in non-severe SARS-CoV-2 infection (dated by TCRdb to the early 2020s). The library was generated by 5' RACE. Sequenced on a NextSeq 500. TCRdb applied fastp at Q25 and MiXCR to the public reads, then kept only in-frame beta chains. Here each entry gathers all rows of one CDR3 protein and keeps the most common genes and DNA. This sample lists fewer than 95,000 distinct CDR3 sequences; around 17% were detected once. Together, the top ten hold 4.5% to 6% of the sample. The input for sequencing was whole blood, taken at baseline. The origin of the receptors is an adult who was a healthcare worker with PCR-confirmed SARS-CoV-2 infection or an uninfected control (not recorded which).

The chain links TRBV4-2 to TRBJ2-7; D unresolved. This CDR3 region has 15 residues. Per germline, CDR1 LGHNA and CDR2 YNFKEQ. Trimming pared 1 base from V and 0 bases from J, leaving 10 bases between. CDR3: CASSQALDVSYEQYF. DNA for the CDR3: TGTGCCAGCAGCCAAGCCCTCGACGTCTCCTACGAGCAGTACTTC.

The chain has TRBV10-2 and TRBJ2-3; TRBD2 is a possible D gene (6 bases). The CDR3 spans 14 residues. Trimming pared 2 bases from V and 0 bases from J, leaving 6 bases between. The V gene's germline CDR1 is WSHSY and CDR2 SAAADI. As DNA, the CDR3 is TGCGCCAGCAGTGAGGGGGGGAGCACAGATACGCAGTATTTT. It is translated as CASSEGGSTDTQYF.

This clonotype was recorded a few times. The V gene is TRBV11-2, the J gene TRBJ2-7, with 11 bases matching TRBD1. The CDR3 contains 14 residues. Trimming cost V 3 bases and J 6 bases; bases outside gene matches: 4. Germline-derived CDR1 and CDR2 are SGHAT and FQNNGV. The CDR3, as DNA: TGTGCCAGCAGCTTGGGACAGGGGGTTTCCGAGCAGTACTTC. This sequence encodes CASSLGQGVSEQYF.

V usage is TRBV5-5 and J usage is TRBJ2-7; a possible D gene is TRBD1 (5 bases). This CDR3 comprises 13 residues. Trimming shortened V by 0 bases and J by 6 bases, and 10 bases separated the two germline ends. Looked up from germline, CDR1 is SGHKS and CDR2 is YYEKEE (reference sequence). CDR3 coding DNA: TGTGCCAGCAGCTTGGGACAGACGGTCGAGCAGTACTTC. Translated: CASSLGQTVEQYF.

This clonotype was observed a few times. The V call is TRBV29-1, the J call TRBJ2-1; maybe TRBD2 (7 bases). The CDR3 runs 18 residues. Germline V lookup: CDR1 SQVTM, CDR2 ANQGSEA. Between the trimmed V and J ends, which lost 1 base and 3 bases, there was a span of 22 bases. CDR3 loop: CSVEGGPDLAADYNEQFF. CDR3 DNA sequence: TGCAGCGTTGAAGGGGGGCCCGACCTAGCGGCAGACTACAATGAGCAGTTCTTC.

This clonotype was seen only a few times. The chain employs TRBV2 and TRBJ2-6; D gene uncertain. CDR1 is SNHLY and CDR2 is FYNNEI in the germline V gene. V was clipped by 7 bases and J by 1 base, with 11 bases between them. This CDR3 region has 15 residues. DNA for the CDR3: TGTGCCAGCACGGACGGACCGTCTGGGGCCAACGTCCTGACTTTC. Protein sequence: CASTDGPSGANVLTF.

In its sample, this clonotype was seen a few times. This chain connects TRBV5-8 to TRBJ1-4; possibly TRBD1 for D (6 bases). V lost 4 bases and J 7 bases, leaving 17 bases between the germline ends. Per the germline V gene, CDR1 is SGHTS and CDR2 is YDEGEE. CDR3 length: 15 amino acids. The CDR3 spells CASSGVWGRAEKLFF. In DNA form, the CDR3 reads TGTGCCAGCAGCGGCGTTTGGGGGCGAGCTGAAAAACTGTTTTTT.

In this sample, this clonotype turned up a few times. The chain has TRBV28 and TRBJ2-1; 11 nucleotides line up with TRBD2. CDR1 and CDR2 from the germline V gene are MDHEN and SYDVKM. The trim removed 2 bases at V and 6 bases at J, leaving 15 bases unmatched. The CDR3 covers 19 residues. Here the CDR3 reads CASSLLAGGPPVPSNEQFF. The CDR3 nucleotides are TGTGCCAGCAGTTTACTAGCGGGAGGCCCCCCCGTCCCCTCCAATGAGCAGTTCTTC.

This clonotype was detected many times. The CDR3 nucleotides read TGTGCCAGCAGCCGGCTGAGGGGTAATTCACCCCTCCACTTT. Its protein is CASSRLRGNSPLHF. The chain employs TRBV3-1 and TRBJ1-6; possible D gene TRBD1, 5 bases. CDR1 is LGHDT, CDR2 YNNKEL, per germline (reference sequence). Trimming stripped 4 bases from V and 6 bases from J, with 10 bases between. This CDR3 has 14 amino acids.

This clonotype was recorded a few times. The chain is built from TRBV12-3 or TRBV12-4 and TRBJ2-1, with 7 bases aligning to TRBD2. J was trimmed by 5 bases and V by 8 bases; bases with no gene match: 9. The CDR3 consists of 14 residues. In nucleotides, the CDR3 is TGTGCCAGCTGGGGCGGGAGAACAAACAATGAGCAGTTCTTC. Its protein is CASWGGRTNNEQFF.

The rearrangement links TRBV20-1 to TRBJ2-7, with D tentatively TRBD1 (5 bases). This CDR3 has 14 residues. CDR1 is DFQATT, CDR2 SNEGSKA, per germline (reference sequence). With 0 bases removed from V and 0 bases from J, the gap between germline ends came to 9 bases. The CDR3 sequence: CSAREQASSYEQYF. In nucleotides, the CDR3 is TGCAGTGCTAGAGAACAGGCGAGCTCCTACGAGCAGTACTTC.

This clonotype appeared a few times. The J gene is TRBJ2-7, the V gene TRBV6-1; a weak D match, TRBD1 (6 bases). The germline V gene encodes CDR1 MNHNS and CDR2 SASEGT. The CDR3 runs 14 residues. V was cut by 7 bases and J by 7 bases, with 20 bases left in between. CDR3 residues: CASNVDRGGVEQYF. The CDR3 nucleotides are TGTGCCAGCAATGTGGACAGAGGGGGAGTGGAGCAGTACTTC.

The V and J genes are TRBV18 and TRBJ1-1; 7 bases fit TRBD1. The CDR3 sequence is 15 residues long. The ends lost 5 bases at V and 0 bases at J; junction bases unmatched: 6. Germline CDR1 and CDR2: KGHSH and LQKENI. The CDR3 sequence: CASSRTQGVNTEAFF. CDR3 coding DNA: TGTGCCAGCTCAAGAACTCAGGGGGTGAACACTGAAGCTTTCTTT.

This clonotype was found a few times. The J gene is TRBJ1-1, the V gene TRBV24-1, with no clear D. Trimming removed 8 bases from V and 1 base from J, with 10 bases in between. The CDR3 has 13 amino acids. Germline V gene lookup returns CDR1 KGHDR and CDR2 SFDVKD. The CDR3 region is CATIVRQNTEAFF. DNA for the CDR3: TGTGCCACCATCGTGCGGCAGAACACTGAAGCTTTCTTT.

The table lists this clonotype with a few counts. CDR3 DNA sequence: TGTGCCAGCCAACCGGGACGGCGCTCCTACGAGCAGTACTTC. This gives the protein CASQPGRRSYEQYF. V and J are TRBV2 and TRBJ2-7, with D perhaps assigned TRBD1 or TRBD2 (5 bases each). CDR1 SNHLY and CDR2 FYNNEI come from the germline V gene. This CDR3 spans 14 amino acids. Trimming took 8 bases from V and 0 from J, leaving 14 bases between them.

This clonotype was seen more than once but under ten times. The gene calls are TRBV20-1 and TRBJ1-1; D perhaps matches TRBD1 (6 bases). The CDR3 is made up of 12 amino acids. Germline values: CDR1 DFQATT, CDR2 SNEGSKA (reference sequence). V gave up 4 bases and J gave up 6 bases, with 12 bases separating them. CDR3 sequence (DNA): TGCAGTGCTACCTGGGGGGGCGCTGAAGCTTTCTTT. It encodes CSATWGGAEAFF.

The chain combines TRBV5-1 with TRBJ2-6, with 12 positions matching TRBD1. After removal of 4 bases from V and 4 bases from J, the junction contained 9 bases not matched to a gene. The germline CDR1 and CDR2 sequences are SGHRS and YFSETQ. This CDR3 contains 18 residues. In nucleotides, the CDR3 is TGCGCCAGCAGCCTAACCGGGACAGGGGGCACAGGGGCCAACGTCCTGACTTTC. Protein product: CASSLTGTGGTGANVLTF.

As concerns this clonotype: The junction departs from the called germline gene at one end, perhaps through a read error. This rearrangement joins TRBV6-2 or TRBV6-3 to TRBJ2-1; 7 bases are shared with TRBD2. This CDR3 comprises 12 residues. Germline values: CDR1 MNHEY, CDR2 SVGEGT. The DNA of the CDR3 is TGTGCCAGCAGTTTCCAAGCGGGACCCGCCTACTTC. Protein product: CASSFQAGPAYF.

This clonotype was seen only a few times. The genes are TRBV7-9 and TRBJ2-1, with 9 nucleotides matching TRBD2. Losses at the gene ends were 5 bases for V and 9 bases for J; bases not matched to a gene: 14. The germline CDR1 and CDR2 sequences are SEHNR and FQNEAQ (reference sequence). This CDR3 has 16 residues. The DNA of the CDR3 is TGTGCCAGCAGCCCCCCCGGAGGGCGGGAGGGCCTTGAGCAGTTCTTC. Translated, it gives CASSPPGGREGLEQFF.

CDR3 region: CASSRQFSNYGYTF. CDR3 bases: TGTGCCAGCAGTCGACAGTTCTCTAACTATGGCTACACCTTC. The chain has TRBV12-3 or TRBV12-4 and TRBJ1-2; D perhaps matches TRBD1 (5 bases). The V end lost 5 bases, the J end lost 0 bases, and 10 bases lay between the germline ends. This CDR3 comprises 14 residues.